Listed below are T cell receptor beta chains from one sample, sequenced in a study of blood T cell repertoires in COVID-19. Data came from immunoSEQ multiplex PCR; TCRdb stores just in-frame clones and leaves some out. Found here are 45,000 to 55,000 clones, 80% to 90% of them singletons; the top ten hold 2% to 3%. The sequenced sample was peripheral blood. Every receptor here comes from a man aged 45-65 years with acute or convalescent COVID-19. Both conserved end residues are part of each CDR3. The D gene is left open where the match is weak. Only part of the rows carry a size: once, few, many, or a class if the clone is expanded.

clone_size: NA; d_call: TRBD2; v_call: TRBV19; j_call: TRBJ2-3; cdr3_nt: TGTGCCAGTAAATGGACTAGCGGTTTCCGCACAGATACGCAGTATTTT; cdr3_aa: CASKWTSGFRTDTQYF
clone_size: NA; d_call: TRBD1; v_call: TRBV12-3/TRBV12-4; j_call: TRBJ1-2; cdr3_nt: TGTGCCAGCAGGGACAGGGGAAGCTATGGCTACACCTTC; cdr3_aa: CASRDRGSYGYTF
clone_size: few; d_call: NA; v_call: TRBV11-3; j_call: TRBJ2-2; cdr3_nt: TGTGCCAGCAGCTCTGACACCGGGGAGCTGTTTTTT; cdr3_aa: CASSSDTGELFF
clone_size: NA; d_call: TRBD1; v_call: TRBV5-1; j_call: TRBJ2-2; cdr3_nt: TGCGCCAGCAGCTTGCTGACAGGGGATTTCTCCGGGGAGCTGTTTTTT; cdr3_aa: CASSLLTGDFSGELFF
clone_size: NA; d_call: TRBD2; v_call: TRBV28; j_call: TRBJ2-3; cdr3_nt: TGTGCCAGCAGTGCTAGCGGGAGGGGAGATACGCAGTATTTT; cdr3_aa: CASSASGRGDTQYF
clone_size: few; d_call: TRBD2; v_call: TRBV11-2; j_call: TRBJ2-5; cdr3_nt: TGTGCCAGCAGCTCCCCTCGGGGGGGCCGCGAGACCCAGTACTTC; cdr3_aa: CASSSPRGGRETQYF
clone_size: NA; d_call: NA; v_call: TRBV18; j_call: TRBJ2-5; cdr3_nt: TGTGCCAGCTCACCTGGGACTGGCCAAGCGAAGACCCAGTACTTC; cdr3_aa: CASSPGTGQAKTQYF
clone_size: NA; d_call: NA; v_call: TRBV2; j_call: TRBJ1-4; cdr3_nt: TGTGCCAGCAGTGGGGAGGTTTCAGAAAAACTGTTTTTT; cdr3_aa: CASSGEVSEKLFF
clone_size: NA; d_call: NA; v_call: TRBV5-1; j_call: TRBJ2-7; cdr3_nt: TGCGCCAGCAGCTTGGATGGAGGCGCCTACGAGCAGTACTTC; cdr3_aa: CASSLDGGAYEQYF
clone_size: NA; d_call: TRBD2; v_call: TRBV6-4; j_call: TRBJ2-1; cdr3_nt: TGTGCCAGCAGGCCCCTAGCGGGCCCGGGGGAGCAGTTCTTC; cdr3_aa: CASRPLAGPGEQFF
clone_size: NA; d_call: TRBD2; v_call: TRBV27; j_call: TRBJ2-1; cdr3_nt: TGTGCCAGCGCTATTGGGGTAGCGGGATCCAATGAGCAGTTCTTC; cdr3_aa: CASAIGVAGSNEQFF
clone_size: NA; d_call: NA; v_call: TRBV5-1; j_call: TRBJ2-3; cdr3_nt: TGCGCCAGCACCGACAGTCTCCAGCGAGATACGCAGTATTTT; cdr3_aa: CASTDSLQRDTQYF
clone_size: NA; d_call: NA; v_call: TRBV3-1/TRBV3-2; j_call: TRBJ2-3; cdr3_nt: TGTGCCAGCAGCCACGCGGTATTAAGCACAGATACGCAGTATTTT; cdr3_aa: CASSHAVLSTDTQYF
clone_size: NA; d_call: NA; v_call: TRBV27; j_call: TRBJ2-3; cdr3_nt: TGTGCCAGCAGACTATCGAAATCCACAGATACGCAGTATTTT; cdr3_aa: CASRLSKSTDTQYF
clone_size: once; d_call: TRBD1; v_call: TRBV5-8; j_call: TRBJ1-5; cdr3_nt: TGTGCCAGCAGCTGGGGACAGGGGTTTCAGCCCCAGCATTTT; cdr3_aa: CASSWGQGFQPQHF
clone_size: NA; d_call: NA; v_call: TRBV7-9; j_call: TRBJ2-5; cdr3_nt: TGTGCCAGCAGCCCATCAGCGGGAGAGACCCAGTACTTC; cdr3_aa: CASSPSAGETQYF
clone_size: NA; d_call: TRBD2; v_call: TRBV2; j_call: TRBJ2-3; cdr3_nt: TGTGCCAGCAGTGGGACTAGCGGGAGTTATACGCAGTATTTT; cdr3_aa: CASSGTSGSYTQYF
clone_size: NA; d_call: TRBD1; v_call: TRBV27; j_call: TRBJ1-1; cdr3_nt: TGTGCCAGCAGCCGACAGGGAATGCCTTGGGAAGCTTTCTTT; cdr3_aa: CASSRQGMPWEAFF
clone_size: NA; d_call: TRBD1; v_call: TRBV10-3; j_call: TRBJ1-3; cdr3_nt: TGTGCCACCTTGCCGACAGGGTTGTCTGGAAACACCATATATTTT; cdr3_aa: CATLPTGLSGNTIYF
clone_size: NA; d_call: TRBD1; v_call: TRBV2; j_call: TRBJ1-5; cdr3_nt: TGTGCCAGCAGTAGCTCCCCGGGACAGGCGCCGAATCAGCCCCAGCATTTT; cdr3_aa: CASSSSPGQAPNQPQHF
clone_size: medium-sized; d_call: TRBD2; v_call: TRBV7-6; j_call: TRBJ2-3; cdr3_nt: TGTGCCAGCAGCTTGGGCCGTAGCGGGGAATACACAGATACGCAGTATTTT; cdr3_aa: CASSLGRSGEYTDTQYF
clone_size: NA; d_call: TRBD1; v_call: TRBV24-1; j_call: TRBJ1-1; cdr3_nt: TGTGCCACCAGTGATCCGCGGACAGGGCACACTGAAGCTTTCTTT; cdr3_aa: CATSDPRTGHTEAFF
clone_size: NA; d_call: NA; v_call: TRBV7-9; j_call: TRBJ1-5; cdr3_nt: TGTGCCAGCAGCCTTGGGGGGTACCGGGACTCCAGGGAGAATCAGCCCCAGCATTTT; cdr3_aa: CASSLGGYRDSRENQPQHF
clone_size: NA; d_call: NA; v_call: TRBV5-4; j_call: TRBJ1-2; cdr3_nt: TGTGCCAGCAGCCCGGACATAGCTAACTATGGCTACACCTTC; cdr3_aa: CASSPDIANYGYTF
clone_size: once; d_call: TRBD2; v_call: TRBV19; j_call: TRBJ2-3; cdr3_nt: TGTGCTGTGGGTCGGGGGGTCACAGATACGCAGTATTTT; cdr3_aa: CAVGRGVTDTQYF
clone_size: NA; d_call: TRBD2; v_call: TRBV10-3; j_call: TRBJ2-1; cdr3_nt: TGTGCCATCAGTGCGAGGGTTGGGGGGACTAGCCTAGGAAATGAGCAGTTCTTC; cdr3_aa: CAISARVGGTSLGNEQFF
clone_size: NA; d_call: NA; v_call: TRBV7-9; j_call: TRBJ2-1; cdr3_nt: TGTGCCAGCAGCTTAGTGGGGGGCGGGAGAGCGTACAATGAGCAGTTCTTC; cdr3_aa: CASSLVGGGRAYNEQFF
clone_size: NA; d_call: TRBD1; v_call: TRBV5-1; j_call: TRBJ2-5; cdr3_nt: TGCGCCAGCAGCTTCCGACAGGGTTCAGAGACCCAGTACTTC; cdr3_aa: CASSFRQGSETQYF
clone_size: NA; d_call: TRBD1; v_call: TRBV19; j_call: TRBJ1-3; cdr3_nt: TGTGCCAGTAGTATGGGACAGGCTACTGGAAACACCATATATTTT; cdr3_aa: CASSMGQATGNTIYF
clone_size: NA; d_call: TRBD1; v_call: TRBV6-1; j_call: TRBJ1-6; cdr3_nt: TGTGCCAGCAGTGAAACACAGGGGAGTAATTCACCCCTCCACTTT; cdr3_aa: CASSETQGSNSPLHF
clone_size: NA; d_call: NA; v_call: TRBV7-8; j_call: TRBJ2-2; cdr3_nt: TGTGCCAGCAGCTCCACCGCCGGCTTCACAACGGGCACCGGGGAGCTGTTTTTT; cdr3_aa: CASSSTAGFTTGTGELFF
clone_size: few; d_call: NA; v_call: TRBV19; j_call: TRBJ1-6; cdr3_nt: TGTGCCAGTAGTATCGGACAGAATTCACCCCTCCACTTT; cdr3_aa: CASSIGQNSPLHF
clone_size: NA; d_call: NA; v_call: TRBV6-1; j_call: TRBJ2-3; cdr3_nt: TGTGCCAGCAGTGAAACCGCGGGGGCCGACACAGATACGCAGTATTTT; cdr3_aa: CASSETAGADTDTQYF
clone_size: NA; d_call: TRBD1; v_call: TRBV19; j_call: TRBJ1-1; cdr3_nt: TGTGCCAGCTCGACAGGGGGCAGGACTGAAGCTTTCTTT; cdr3_aa: CASSTGGRTEAFF
clone_size: NA; d_call: TRBD2; v_call: TRBV9; j_call: TRBJ2-3; cdr3_nt: TGTGCCAGCAGCGTAGCACTAGCGGGGGATACGCAGTATTTT; cdr3_aa: CASSVALAGDTQYF
clone_size: NA; d_call: TRBD2; v_call: TRBV19; j_call: TRBJ2-7; cdr3_nt: TGTGCCAGTAGTAGTAGCGGGTCCTCCTACGAGCAGTACTTC; cdr3_aa: CASSSSGSSYEQYF